These T cell receptor beta chains were read from a single sample in a study of shared clonotypes between healthy human individuals. Profiled with immunoSEQ multiplex PCR; TCRdb holds only in-frame clones, not every one. The sample gives around 610,000 clones, roughly 96% of which show up once; roughly 0.12% is in the top ten. The specimen sequenced was naive CD8+ T cells sorted from blood. These TCRs come from a young woman in good health. Each CDR3 is given with its conserved first and last residue. The order of the fields is V gene, J gene, D gene, CDR3 protein. D genes are given only for firm matches.

v_gene: TRBV28; j_gene: TRBJ2-1; d_gene: -; CDR3aa: CASSNQGGNEQFF
v_gene: TRBV7-6; j_gene: TRBJ2-7; d_gene: -; CDR3aa: CASSSGRTYEQYF
v_gene: TRBV5-4; j_gene: TRBJ2-1; d_gene: -; CDR3aa: CASSLGGGEQFF
v_gene: TRBV28; j_gene: TRBJ2-7; d_gene: TRBD2; CDR3aa: CASSFSKLADYEQYF
v_gene: TRBV28; j_gene: TRBJ2-7; d_gene: -; CDR3aa: CASSHSRDFSSYEQYF
v_gene: TRBV19; j_gene: TRBJ2-1; d_gene: -; CDR3aa: CASRPGISNEQFF
v_gene: TRBV28; j_gene: TRBJ2-1; d_gene: -; CDR3aa: CASSSWAEGQKLGQFF
v_gene: TRBV9; j_gene: TRBJ2-1; d_gene: -; CDR3aa: CASSASTTGFSSYNEQFF
v_gene: TRBV7-9; j_gene: TRBJ2-2; d_gene: TRBD1; CDR3aa: CASSPQKGAISNTGELFF
v_gene: TRBV7-9; j_gene: TRBJ2-5; d_gene: -; CDR3aa: CASSLVASNKGETQYF
v_gene: TRBV7-9; j_gene: TRBJ1-1; d_gene: -; CDR3aa: CASSRHGTEAFF
v_gene: TRBV30; j_gene: TRBJ1-1; d_gene: -; CDR3aa: CAWSPTPEAFF
v_gene: TRBV23-1; j_gene: TRBJ2-1; d_gene: TRBD1; CDR3aa: CASSRITGTGDSNEQFF
v_gene: TRBV28; j_gene: TRBJ2-7; d_gene: -; CDR3aa: CASRVGAPPSYEQYF
v_gene: TRBV14; j_gene: TRBJ2-7; d_gene: TRBD2; CDR3aa: CASSRGLAVTYEQYF
v_gene: TRBV6-1; j_gene: TRBJ2-3; d_gene: -; CDR3aa: CASMTYQAQYF
v_gene: TRBV4-1; j_gene: TRBJ2-3; d_gene: TRBD2; CDR3aa: CASSLTSGYTDTQYF
v_gene: TRBV5-6; j_gene: TRBJ2-5; d_gene: TRBD1; CDR3aa: CASSLAGQGAVMRETQYF